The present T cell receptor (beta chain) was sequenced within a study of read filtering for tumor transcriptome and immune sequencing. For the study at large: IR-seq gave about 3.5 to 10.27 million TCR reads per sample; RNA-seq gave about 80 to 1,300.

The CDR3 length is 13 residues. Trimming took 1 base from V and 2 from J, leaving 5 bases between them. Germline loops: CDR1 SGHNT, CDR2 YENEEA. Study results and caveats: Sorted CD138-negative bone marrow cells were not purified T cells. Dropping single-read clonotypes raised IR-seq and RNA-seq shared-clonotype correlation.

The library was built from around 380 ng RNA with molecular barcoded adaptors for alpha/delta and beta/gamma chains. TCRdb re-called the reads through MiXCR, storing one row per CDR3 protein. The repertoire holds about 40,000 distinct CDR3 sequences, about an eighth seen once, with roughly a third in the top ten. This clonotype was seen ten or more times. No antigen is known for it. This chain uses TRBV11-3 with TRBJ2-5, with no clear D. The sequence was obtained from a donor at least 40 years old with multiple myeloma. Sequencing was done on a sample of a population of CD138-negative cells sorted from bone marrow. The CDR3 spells CASSLVRQETQYF. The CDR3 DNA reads TGTGCCAGCAGCTTAGTGCGGCAAGAGACCCAGTACTTC.